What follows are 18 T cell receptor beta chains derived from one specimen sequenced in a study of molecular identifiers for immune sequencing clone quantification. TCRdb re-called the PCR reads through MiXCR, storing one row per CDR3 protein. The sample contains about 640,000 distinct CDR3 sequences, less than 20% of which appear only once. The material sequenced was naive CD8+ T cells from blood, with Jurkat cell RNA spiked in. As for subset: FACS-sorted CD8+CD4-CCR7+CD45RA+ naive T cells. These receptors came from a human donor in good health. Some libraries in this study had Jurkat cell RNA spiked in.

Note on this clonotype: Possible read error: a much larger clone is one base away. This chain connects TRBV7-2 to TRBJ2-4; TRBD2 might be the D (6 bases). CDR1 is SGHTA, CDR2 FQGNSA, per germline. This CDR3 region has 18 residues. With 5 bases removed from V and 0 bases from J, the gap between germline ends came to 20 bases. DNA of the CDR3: TGTGCCAGCAGCCCCGGGACTGGCGGGGATTTAGCCAAAAACATTCAGTACTTC. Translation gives CASSPGTGGDLAKNIQYF.

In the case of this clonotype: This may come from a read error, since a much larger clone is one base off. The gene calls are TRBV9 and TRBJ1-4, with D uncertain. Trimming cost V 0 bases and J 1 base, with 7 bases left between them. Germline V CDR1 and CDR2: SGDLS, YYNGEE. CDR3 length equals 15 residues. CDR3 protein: CASSVERVTNEKLFF. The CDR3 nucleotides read TGTGCCAGCAGCGTAGAGAGAGTAACTAATGAAAAACTGTTTTTT.

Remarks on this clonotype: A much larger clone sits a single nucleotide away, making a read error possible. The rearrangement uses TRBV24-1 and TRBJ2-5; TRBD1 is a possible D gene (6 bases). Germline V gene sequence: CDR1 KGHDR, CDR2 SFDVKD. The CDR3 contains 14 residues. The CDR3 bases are TGTGCCACCAGTGATCCAGGGGCTGGAGAGATCCAGTACTTC. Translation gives CATSDPGAGEIQYF.

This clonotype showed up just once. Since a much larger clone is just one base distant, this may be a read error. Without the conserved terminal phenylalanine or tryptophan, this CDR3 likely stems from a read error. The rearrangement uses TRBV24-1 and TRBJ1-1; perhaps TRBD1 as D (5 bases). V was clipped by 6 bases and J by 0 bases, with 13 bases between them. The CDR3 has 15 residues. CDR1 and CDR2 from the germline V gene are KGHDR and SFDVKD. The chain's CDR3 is CATSSGTVMNTEAFY. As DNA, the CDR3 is TGTGCCACCAGTTCCGGGACGGTCATGAACACTGAAGCTTTCTAT.

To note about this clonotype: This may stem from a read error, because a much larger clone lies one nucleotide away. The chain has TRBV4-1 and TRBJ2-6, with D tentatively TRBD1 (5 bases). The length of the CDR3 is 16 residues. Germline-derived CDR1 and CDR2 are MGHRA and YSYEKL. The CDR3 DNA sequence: TGCGCCAGCAGCCAAGGAGAAGGTACTGGGGCCAACGTCGTGACTTTC. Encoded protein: CASSQGEGTGANVVTF.

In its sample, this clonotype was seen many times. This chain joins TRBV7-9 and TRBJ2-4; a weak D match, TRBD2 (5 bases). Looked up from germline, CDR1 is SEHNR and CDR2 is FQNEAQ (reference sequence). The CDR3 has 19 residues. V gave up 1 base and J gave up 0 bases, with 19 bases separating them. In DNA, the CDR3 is TGTGCCAGCAGCTTAGACGGGGAAGCCCCTTCTCTAGCCAAAAACATTCAGTACTTC. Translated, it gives CASSLDGEAPSLAKNIQYF.

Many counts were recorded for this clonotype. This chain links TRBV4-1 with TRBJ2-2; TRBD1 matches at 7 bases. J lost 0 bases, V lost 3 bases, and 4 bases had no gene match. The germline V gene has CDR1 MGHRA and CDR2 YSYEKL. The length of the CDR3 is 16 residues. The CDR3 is CASSQTDRSNTGELFF. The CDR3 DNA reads TGCGCCAGCAGCCAGACGGACAGGTCGAACACCGGGGAGCTGTTTTTT.

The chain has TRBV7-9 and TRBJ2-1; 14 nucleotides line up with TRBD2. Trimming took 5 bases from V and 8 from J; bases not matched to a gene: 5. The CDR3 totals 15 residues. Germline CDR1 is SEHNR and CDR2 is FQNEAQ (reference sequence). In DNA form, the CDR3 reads TGTGCCAGCAGCCTGACTAGCGGGAGGGTCTATGAGCAGTTCTTC. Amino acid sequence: CASSLTSGRVYEQFF. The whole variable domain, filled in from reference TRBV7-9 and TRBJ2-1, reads DTGVSQNPRHKITKRGQNVTFRCDPISEHNRLYWYRQTLGQGPEFLTYFQNEAQLEKSRLLSDRFSAERPKGSFSTLEIQRTEQGDSAMYLCASSLTSGRVYEQFFGPGTRLTVL.

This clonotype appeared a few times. The CDR3 region has the DNA TGTGCCAGCAGCCCCCTCCGGGACAGGGTGGATTCACCCCTCCACTTT. Protein: CASSPLRDRVDSPLHF. The genes are TRBV5-8 and TRBJ1-6; 9 bases are shared with TRBD1. The ends lost 4 bases at V and 8 bases at J; junction bases unmatched: 10. Germline assignment: CDR1 SGHTS and CDR2 YDEGEE. The length of the CDR3 is 16 residues.

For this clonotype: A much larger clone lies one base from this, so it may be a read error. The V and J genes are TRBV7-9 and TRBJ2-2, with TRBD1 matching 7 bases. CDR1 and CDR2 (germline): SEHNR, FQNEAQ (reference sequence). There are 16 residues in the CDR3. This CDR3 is CANSLIWDSNTGELFF. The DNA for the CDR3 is TGTGCCAACAGCTTAATTTGGGACAGCAACACCGGGGAGCTGTTTTTT.

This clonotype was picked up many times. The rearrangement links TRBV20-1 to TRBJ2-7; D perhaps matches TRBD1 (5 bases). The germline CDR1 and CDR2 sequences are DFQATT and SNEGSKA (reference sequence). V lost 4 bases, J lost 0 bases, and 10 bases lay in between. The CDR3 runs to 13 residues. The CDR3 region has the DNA TGCAGTGCTAAAGAGGACACCTCCTACGAGCAGTACTTC. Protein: CSAKEDTSYEQYF.

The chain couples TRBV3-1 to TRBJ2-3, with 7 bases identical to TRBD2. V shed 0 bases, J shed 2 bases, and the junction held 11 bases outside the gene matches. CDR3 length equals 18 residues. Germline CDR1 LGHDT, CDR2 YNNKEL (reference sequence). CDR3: CASSQDGLGGSATDTQYF. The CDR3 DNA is TGTGCCAGCAGCCAAGATGGATTGGGCGGGAGCGCCACAGATACGCAGTATTTT.

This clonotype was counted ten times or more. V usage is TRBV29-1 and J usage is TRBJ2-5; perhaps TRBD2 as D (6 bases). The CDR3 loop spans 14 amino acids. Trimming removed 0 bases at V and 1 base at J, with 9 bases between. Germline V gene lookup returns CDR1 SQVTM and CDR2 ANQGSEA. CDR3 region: CSVEDRGVQETQYF. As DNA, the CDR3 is TGCAGCGTTGAAGATCGCGGGGTCCAAGAGACCCAGTACTTC.

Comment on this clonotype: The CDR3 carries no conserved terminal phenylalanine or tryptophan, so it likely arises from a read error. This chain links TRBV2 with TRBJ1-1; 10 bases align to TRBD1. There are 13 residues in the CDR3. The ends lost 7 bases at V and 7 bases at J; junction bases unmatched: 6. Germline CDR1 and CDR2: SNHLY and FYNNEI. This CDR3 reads CASNPGQGIEAFY. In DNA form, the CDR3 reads TGTGCCAGCAATCCGGGACAGGGGATTGAAGCTTTCTAT.

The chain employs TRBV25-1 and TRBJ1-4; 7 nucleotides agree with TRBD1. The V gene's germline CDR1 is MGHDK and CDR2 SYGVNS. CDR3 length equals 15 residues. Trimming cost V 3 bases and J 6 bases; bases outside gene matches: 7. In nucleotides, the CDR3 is TGTGCCAGCAGTGACCCTCAGGGGGAAGATGAAAAACTGTTTTTT. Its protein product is CASSDPQGEDEKLFF.

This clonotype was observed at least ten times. This chain's CDR3 is CSARDLRDRAWSSYEQYF. In nucleotides, the CDR3 is TGCAGTGCTAGAGATCTAAGGGACAGGGCGTGGAGCTCCTACGAGCAGTACTTC. J is TRBJ2-7 and V is TRBV20-1; 9 positions match TRBD1. From germline, CDR1 is DFQATT and CDR2 SNEGSKA (reference sequence). The CDR3 is made up of 18 amino acids. After removal of 0 bases from V and 0 bases from J, the junction contained 12 bases not matched to a gene.

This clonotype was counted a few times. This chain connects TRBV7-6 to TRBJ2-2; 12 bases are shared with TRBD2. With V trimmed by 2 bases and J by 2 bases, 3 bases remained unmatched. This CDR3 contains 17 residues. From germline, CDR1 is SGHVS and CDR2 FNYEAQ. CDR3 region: CASSLQTSGSNTGELFF. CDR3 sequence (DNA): TGTGCCAGCAGCTTACAGACTAGCGGGAGTAACACCGGGGAGCTGTTTTTT.

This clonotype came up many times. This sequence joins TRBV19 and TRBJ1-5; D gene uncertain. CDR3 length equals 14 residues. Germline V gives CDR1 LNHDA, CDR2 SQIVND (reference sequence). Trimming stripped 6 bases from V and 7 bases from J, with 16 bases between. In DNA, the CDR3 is TGTGCCAGTAGCCGAGACGGGTACCCCCAGCCCCAGCATTTT. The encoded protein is CASSRDGYPQPQHF. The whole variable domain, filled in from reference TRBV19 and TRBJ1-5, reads DGGITQSPKYLFRKEGQNVTLSCEQNLNHDAMYWYRQDPGQGLRLIYYSQIVNDFQKGDIAEGYSVSREKKESFPLTVTSAQKNPTAFYLCASSRDGYPQPQHFGDGTRLSIL.